This T cell receptor (beta chain) derives from a study of T cell repertoires in cytomegalovirus infection. The germline gives CDR1 SNHLY, CDR2 FYNNEI. This CDR3 comprises 16 residues. V was trimmed by 1 base and J by 0 bases, leaving 10 bases between them. With regard to this clonotype: The antigen is undetermined.

One entry per CDR3 protein results from TCRdb running MiXCR on the reads. Counted here are 900,000 to 950,000 distinct CDR3 sequences, roughly 30% occurring once; the ten biggest clones make up 10% to 15%. Material: cultured CD8+ T cells from PBMCs, obtained from culture after CMV antigen stimulation. The receptor was isolated from a human donor in good health (CMV status not recorded). Some clones in this sample may be carry-over from other donors' samples. The chain combines TRBV2 with TRBJ1-5; no definite D call. CDR3 DNA: TGTGCCAGCAGTGAAGGGCAGCTACATAGCAATCAGCCCCAGCATTTT. Encoded protein: CASSEGQLHSNQPQHF.